This T cell receptor beta chain was obtained from a study of OX40 agonist ivuxolimab in advanced cancers. Across the whole study: From 23 to 79 years was the age range, with a mean of about 56 years, and about 83% were male.

Individuals having autoimmune disease history or systemic immunosuppression were not enrolled. Generated by immunoSEQ multiplex PCR, the TCRdb table keeps only in-frame clones and is missing some. Of about 73,000 clones in the sample, more than 75% were seen once. The TCR originated in an adult with an advanced solid tumor such as melanoma, head and neck, liver or kidney cancer. Sequenced here: CD4+ or CD8+ T cells sorted from blood, sampled in a trial of the OX40 agonist ivuxolimab.

CDR3 residues: CASSKADRQQETQYF. DNA of the CDR3: TGTGCCAGCAGCAAAGCAGACAGGCAGCAAGAGACCCAGTACTTC. The V gene is TRBV7-9, the J gene TRBJ2-5; possibly TRBD1 for D (6 bases). This CDR3 region has 15 residues. The germline gives CDR1 SEHNR, CDR2 FQNEAQ (reference sequence). V was clipped by 5 bases and J by 2 bases, with 15 bases between them.